This TCR beta chain was recovered during a study of shared clonotypes between healthy human individuals. The CDR3 length is 15 residues. The V segment lost 3 bases and the J segment 15 bases; nucleotides outside the gene matches: 16. Per the germline V gene, CDR1 is MDHEN and CDR2 is SYDVKM. Assay execution took place at the deep level. Profiled with immunoSEQ multiplex PCR; TCRdb holds only in-frame clones, not every one. The sample shows around 690,000 clones, around 90% of them seen only once. This chain uses TRBV28 with TRBJ2-1, with 8 bases aligning to TRBD2. The TCR originated in a man between 18 and 35 years old in good health. Some clones in this sample may be carry-over from other donors' samples. Sequenced: memory CD8+ T cells from PBMCs. Subset indicated: CD45RO+ cells pooled with CCR7-negative TemRA cells. The CDR3 region has the DNA TGTGCCAGCAGTTTGTCGCCCGGGGGGGGACGCGAGAGGTTCTTC. Translating it yields CASSLSPGGGRERFF.